This TCR beta chain was identified during a study of T cell repertoires in cytomegalovirus infection (dated by TCRdb to about 2019). For the wider study: Because public TCR beta signatures pointed to carriage of CMV infection together with the matching HLA type, the HLA type of each donor mattered for the analysis.

This clonotype was found many times. Its antigen remains unidentified. No base quality information exists; no much larger clone differs at one position. Data came from an Illumina HiSeq 1500. TCRdb reprocessed the public reads (quality trimming at Q25 with fastp, clone calling with MiXCR) and kept in-frame beta chains. Identical CDR3 protein sequences are pooled into one entry, listed with their most common genes and DNA. Here the sample has some 120,000 distinct CDR3 sequences; roughly a tenth occur a single time. The ten top clones hold about 32% of the sample. Paper-wide results and their limitations: Cumulative frequency of public TCR beta family members discriminated carriers of CMV infection plus the relevant HLA type in this cohort and an independent 352-donor cohort. In the ex vivo response, HLA-C-restricted CMV-specific TCR beta clonotypes were dominant, and in two of eight donors the single most frequent clonotype came from this HLA-C-restricted group.

The CDR3, from cysteine to phenylalanine, totals 16 residues. The entry retains the CDR3 DNA only, 48 bases that are in frame from base 1. CDR1 MNHEY and CDR2 SVGEGT are derived from the germline V gene. Germline trimming amounts to 6 bases on V and 3 bases on J, with 12 as the count of junction bases outside the gene matches. The receptor comes from a human donor in good health (CMV status not recorded). Some clones in this sample may be carry-over from other donors' samples. Sequencing was performed on PBMCs, sequenced either directly or after in vitro stimulation (not recorded which). Rearrangement joined TRBV6-2 or TRBV6-3 to TRBJ1-2, with 8 middle bases fitting TRBD1. The DNA sequence follows: TGTGCCAGCAGAGCCTCTCCAGGGGGCATCGACTATGGCTACACCTTC. It specifies CASRASPGGIDYGYTF.